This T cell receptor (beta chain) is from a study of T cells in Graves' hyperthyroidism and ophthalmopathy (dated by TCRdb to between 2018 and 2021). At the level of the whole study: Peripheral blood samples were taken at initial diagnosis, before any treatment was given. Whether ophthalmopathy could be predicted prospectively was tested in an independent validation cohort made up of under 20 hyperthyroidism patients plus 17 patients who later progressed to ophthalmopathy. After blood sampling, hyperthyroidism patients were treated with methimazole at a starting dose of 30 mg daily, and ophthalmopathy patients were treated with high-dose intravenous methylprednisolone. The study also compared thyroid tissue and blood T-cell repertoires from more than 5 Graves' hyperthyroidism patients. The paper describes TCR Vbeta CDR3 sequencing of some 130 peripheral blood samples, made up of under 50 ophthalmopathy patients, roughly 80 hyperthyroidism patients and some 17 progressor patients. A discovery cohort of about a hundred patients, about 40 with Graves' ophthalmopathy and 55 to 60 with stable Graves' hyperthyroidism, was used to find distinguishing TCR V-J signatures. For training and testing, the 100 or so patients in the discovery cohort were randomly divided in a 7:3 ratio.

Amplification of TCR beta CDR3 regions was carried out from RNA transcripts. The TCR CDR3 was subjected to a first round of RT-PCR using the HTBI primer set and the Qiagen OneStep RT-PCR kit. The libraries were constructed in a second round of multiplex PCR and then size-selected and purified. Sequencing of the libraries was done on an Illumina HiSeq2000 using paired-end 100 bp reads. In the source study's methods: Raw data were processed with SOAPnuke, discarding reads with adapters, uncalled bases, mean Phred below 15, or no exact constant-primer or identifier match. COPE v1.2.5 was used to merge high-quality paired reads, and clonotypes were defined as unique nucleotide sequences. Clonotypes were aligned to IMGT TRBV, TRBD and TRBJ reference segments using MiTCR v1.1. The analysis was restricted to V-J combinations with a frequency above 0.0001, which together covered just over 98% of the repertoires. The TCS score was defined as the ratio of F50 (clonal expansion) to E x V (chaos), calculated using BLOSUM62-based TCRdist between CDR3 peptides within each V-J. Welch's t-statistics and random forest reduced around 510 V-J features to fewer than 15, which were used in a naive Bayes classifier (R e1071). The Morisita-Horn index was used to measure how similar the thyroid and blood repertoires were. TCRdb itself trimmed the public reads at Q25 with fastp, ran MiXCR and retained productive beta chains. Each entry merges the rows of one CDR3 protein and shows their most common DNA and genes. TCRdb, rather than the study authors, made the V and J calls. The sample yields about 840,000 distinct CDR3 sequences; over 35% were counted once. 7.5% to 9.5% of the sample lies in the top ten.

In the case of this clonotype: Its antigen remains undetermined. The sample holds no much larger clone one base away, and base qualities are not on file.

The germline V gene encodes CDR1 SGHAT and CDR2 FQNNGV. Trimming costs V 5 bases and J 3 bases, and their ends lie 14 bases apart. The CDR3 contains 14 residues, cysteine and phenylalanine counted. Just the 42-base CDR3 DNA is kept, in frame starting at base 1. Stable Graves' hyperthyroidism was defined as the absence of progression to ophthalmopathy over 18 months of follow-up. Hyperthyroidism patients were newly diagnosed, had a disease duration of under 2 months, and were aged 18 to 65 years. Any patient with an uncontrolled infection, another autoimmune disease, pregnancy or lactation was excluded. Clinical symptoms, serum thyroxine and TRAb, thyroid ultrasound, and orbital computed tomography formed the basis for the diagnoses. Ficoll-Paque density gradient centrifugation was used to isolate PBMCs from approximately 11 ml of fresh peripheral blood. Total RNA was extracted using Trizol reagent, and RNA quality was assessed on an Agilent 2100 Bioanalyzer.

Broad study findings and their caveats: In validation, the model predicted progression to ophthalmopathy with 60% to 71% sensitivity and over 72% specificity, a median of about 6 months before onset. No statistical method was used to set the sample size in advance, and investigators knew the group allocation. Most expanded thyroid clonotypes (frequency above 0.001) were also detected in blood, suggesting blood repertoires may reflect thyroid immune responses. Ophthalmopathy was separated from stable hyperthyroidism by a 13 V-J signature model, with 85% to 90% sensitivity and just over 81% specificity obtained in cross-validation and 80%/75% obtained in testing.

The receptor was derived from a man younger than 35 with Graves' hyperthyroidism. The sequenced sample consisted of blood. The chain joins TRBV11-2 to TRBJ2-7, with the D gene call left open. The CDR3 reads CASSERLPLYEQYF. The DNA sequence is TGTGCCAGCAGCGAACGACTGCCTCTCTACGAGCAGTACTTC.